This section outlines one T cell receptor beta chain sequence together with its context. The antigen remains unidentified. The sample comes from a study of beta chain features in type 1 diabetes. Study-wide results and caveats: The naive, central memory and Treg TCRB repertoires showed an apparent similarity that was greater among patients than among healthy donors. Among type 1 diabetes patients, VDJ junctions had fewer insertions and more deletions. Across all four CD4+ subsets, people with type 1 diabetes showed modestly shorter TCRB CDR3s. Unsettled here was the matter of whether HLA type influences TCRB rearrangement.

Expressed TCRB transcripts got sequenced, as all isolated RNA was reverse transcribed. The protocol was immunoSEQ multiplex PCR, while the TCRdb copy is restricted to in-frame clones and leaves out a portion. The repertoire has over 650,000 clones, over 13% of them found once; the top ten carry 0.04%. This CDR3 has 12 residues. The germline V and J ends were trimmed by 6 bases and 0 bases, with 3 bases remaining between them. CDR1 is LGHNA and CDR2 is YNFKEQ in the germline V gene. Material: naive CD4+ T cells from blood. The genes are TRBV4-2 and TRBJ1-3; D unresolved. The source is a man younger than 35 with type 1 diabetes. Here the CDR3 reads CASRPSGNTIYF. CDR3 in DNA: TGTGCCAGCAGACCCTCTGGAAACACCATATATTTT.